This T cell receptor beta chain came from a study of naive and memory T cell subsets. Two oligonucleotides, mixed equimolar, formed the beta constant-region primer covering TRBC1 and TRBC2. The ligated cDNA underwent four PCR rounds using SP2 and nested alpha and beta constant-region primers. MiXCR, run by TCRdb on the UMI-ligation and nested PCR reads, gives a single entry per CDR3 protein. The sample yields around 93,000 distinct CDR3 sequences, approximately 10% seen once. This clonotype was seen ten or more times. The antigen is unknown. Trimming took off 3 bases at V and 5 bases at J, with 1 base between the two ends. The CDR3 covers 11 residues. CDR1 is SGHTA and CDR2 is FQGNSA in the germline V gene. Sequential positive selection took CD4 T cells first, then CD8 T cells. Findings and limits, study-wide: Especially in CD8 cells, naive repertoires contained a few larger clonotypes, possibly CD45RA-re-expressing memory cells. Diversity fell and Gini index rose from naive through CM, EM, EMRA.

The sequence derives from a human donor in good health. Input material: naive CD4+ T cells from blood. The chain joins TRBV7-2 to TRBJ2-2; D is unclear. The CDR3 region has the DNA TGTGCCAGCAGCTTTACCGGGGAGCTGTTTTTT. It specifies CASSFTGELFF.